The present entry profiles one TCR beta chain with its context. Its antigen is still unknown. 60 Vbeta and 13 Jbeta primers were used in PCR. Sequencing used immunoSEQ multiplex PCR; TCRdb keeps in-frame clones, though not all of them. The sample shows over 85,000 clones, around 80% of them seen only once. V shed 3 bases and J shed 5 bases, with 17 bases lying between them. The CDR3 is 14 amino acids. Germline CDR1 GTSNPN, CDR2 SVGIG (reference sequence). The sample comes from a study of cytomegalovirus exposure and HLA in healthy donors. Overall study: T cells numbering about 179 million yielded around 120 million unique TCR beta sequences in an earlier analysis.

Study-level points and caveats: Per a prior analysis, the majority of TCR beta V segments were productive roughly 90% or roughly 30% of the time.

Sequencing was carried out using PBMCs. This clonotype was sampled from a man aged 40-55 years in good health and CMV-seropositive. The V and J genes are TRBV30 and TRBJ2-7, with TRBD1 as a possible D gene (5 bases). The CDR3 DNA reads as TGTGCCTGGAGGGTAGGCAGGGCGGTAAACGAGCAGTACTTC. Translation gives CAWRVGRAVNEQYF.